Listed here are 19 T cell receptor beta chains from one sample, sequenced in a study of blood T cell repertoires in COVID-19. Profiling relied on immunoSEQ multiplex PCR, and the TCRdb table lists in-frame clones only, not all of them. Counted here are about 250,000 clones, about nine tenths occurring once; the ten biggest clones make up roughly 16%. The sequenced sample was PBMCs or T cells enriched from blood (not recorded which). The receptor set was obtained from a man aged 18 to 30 who had recovered from COVID-19.

This clone was counted once. CDR3 protein: CASTLRRTGMNLASNQPQHF. The CDR3 coding sequence is TGTGCCAGTACCCTAAGGAGGACAGGGATGAATTTGGCGAGCAATCAGCCCCAGCATTTT. J is TRBJ1-5 and V is TRBV19, with 8 bases aligning to TRBD1. Germline V gene sequence: CDR1 LNHDA, CDR2 SQIVND (reference sequence). The ends lost 7 bases at V and 1 base at J; junction bases unmatched: 21. The CDR3 is 20 amino acids.

The genes are TRBV6-5 and TRBJ2-2; 7 nucleotides agree with TRBD2. This CDR3 contains 14 residues. With V trimmed by 6 bases and J by 7 bases, 8 bases remained unmatched. Germline assignment: CDR1 MNHEY and CDR2 SVGAGI. CDR3 amino acids: CASRPTRGDGELFF. The CDR3, as DNA: TGTGCCAGCAGACCCACTCGGGGGGACGGGGAGCTGTTTTTT.

The chain uses TRBV6-1 and TRBJ1-1; D is undetermined. Germline-derived CDR1 and CDR2 are MNHNS and SASEGT. This CDR3 is built from 11 residues. V was cut by 2 bases and J by 6 bases, with 4 bases left in between. DNA of the CDR3: TGTGCCAGCAGTGAACGCGCTGAAGCTTTCTTT. The encoded protein is CASSERAEAFF.

The rearrangement joins TRBV3-1 (or the pseudogene TRBV3-2) to TRBJ1-1, with no clear D. The V gene's germline CDR1 is LGHDT and CDR2 YNNKEL (reference sequence). The V and J ends lost 1 base and 8 bases respectively, with 8 bases between them. The CDR3 runs to 12 residues. The CDR3 loop reads CASSQAWAEAFF. The CDR3 bases are TGTGCCAGCAGCCAAGCTTGGGCCGAAGCTTTCTTT.

This clone was seen just once. The chain has TRBV3-1 (or the pseudogene TRBV3-2) and TRBJ1-3; 7 bases are shared with TRBD1. CDR1 is LGHDT and CDR2 is YNNKEL in the germline V gene (reference sequence). V lost 1 base, J lost 0 bases, and 9 bases stayed unmatched. This CDR3 is 18 amino acids long. Written as DNA, the CDR3 is TGTGCCAGCAGCCAAGGGCCCCGACAGGGCCCCTCTGGAAACACCATATATTTT. Its protein product is CASSQGPRQGPSGNTIYF.

J is TRBJ1-4 and V is TRBV4-2, with D tentatively TRBD1 (6 bases). V gave up 4 bases and J gave up 1 base, with 16 bases separating them. The CDR3 spans 17 residues. Germline CDR1 is LGHNA and CDR2 is YNFKEQ. CDR3 in DNA: TGTGCCAGCAGCCGTGAGCAGGGGCCGATAACTAATGAAAAACTGTTTTTT. This encodes CASSREQGPITNEKLFF.

In DNA form, the CDR3 reads TGTGCCAGCTCACCACTCGGACAGGGCCTACCCTCTGGGGCCAACGTCCTGACTTTC. This encodes CASSPLGQGLPSGANVLTF. The V and J genes are TRBV18 and TRBJ2-6; 8 bases are a match to TRBD1. Unmatched junction bases numbered 8, after V lost 1 base and J lost 0 bases. Germline CDR1 is KGHSH and CDR2 is LQKENI. The CDR3 spans 19 residues.

The gene calls are TRBV7-9 and TRBJ2-5, with D tentatively TRBD1 (6 bases). The CDR3 runs to 13 residues. V shed 6 bases and J shed 4 bases, with 12 bases lying between them. In germline, CDR1 is SEHNR, CDR2 FQNEAQ (reference sequence). Written as DNA, the CDR3 is TGTGCCAGCAGAAATACAGGGTTAGAGACCCAGTACTTC. It translates to CASRNTGLETQYF.

V usage is TRBV18 and J usage is TRBJ1-6, with D maybe TRBD1 (6 bases). V was clipped by 2 bases and J by 9 bases, with 14 bases between them. CDR1 is KGHSH and CDR2 is LQKENI in the germline V gene. There are 15 residues in the CDR3. DNA for the CDR3: TGTGCCAGCTCACCAATGACAGGTCTAGGTTCACCCCTCCACTTT. It codes for CASSPMTGLGSPLHF.

The chain combines TRBV10-3 with TRBJ2-3; D gene unclear. Trimming removed 7 bases at V and 0 bases at J, with 8 bases between. The CDR3 spans 13 residues. CDR1 and CDR2 from the germline V gene are ENHRY and SYGVKD. The CDR3 nucleotides are TGTGCCATCACAGCGTCTAGCACAGATACGCAGTATTTT. Its protein is CAITASSTDTQYF.

This clone occurred once. The V and J genes are TRBV2 and TRBJ1-6, with TRBD1 matching over 7 bases. This CDR3 has 16 amino acids. The V gene end was trimmed by 0 bases and the J gene end by 12 bases; junction bases not matched to a gene: 11. Germline loops: CDR1 SNHLY, CDR2 FYNNEI. The CDR3 is CASSEALGTAGLPLHF. The CDR3 DNA is TGTGCCAGCAGTGAAGCGCTCGGGACAGCCGGCCTACCCCTCCACTTT.

J is TRBJ2-4 and V is TRBV28, with a possible D match to TRBD2 (5 bases). Germline lookup yields CDR1 MDHEN and CDR2 SYDVKM. The V end lost 6 bases, the J end lost 2 bases, and 17 bases lay between the germline ends. The length of the CDR3 is 16 residues. As DNA, the CDR3 is TGTGCCAGCAGCGACACGGGATCGTCGCCCAAAAACATTCAGTACTTC. It codes for CASSDTGSSPKNIQYF.

The rearrangement joins TRBV29-1 to TRBJ1-2, with D maybe TRBD1 (5 bases). Trimming stripped 4 bases from V and 8 bases from J, with 17 bases between. The germline V gene has CDR1 SQVTM and CDR2 ANQGSEA. CDR3 length equals 13 residues. The CDR3 region has the DNA TGCAGCGTTGTTCAGGGCGGAATCGGGGGCTACACCTTC. Translated, it gives CSVVQGGIGGYTF.

The genes are TRBV11-3 and TRBJ2-1, with 12 bases fitting TRBD2. The V segment lost 1 base and the J segment 6 bases; nucleotides outside the gene matches: 7. This CDR3 is 17 amino acids long. Germline V lookup: CDR1 SGHNT, CDR2 YENEEA. CDR3: CASSLALTSGSINEQFF. CDR3 coding DNA: TGTGCCAGCAGCTTAGCCTTGACTAGCGGGAGTATCAATGAGCAGTTCTTC.

The V and J genes are TRBV12-3 or TRBV12-4 and TRBJ1-5, with D possibly being TRBD1 (6 bases). The V end was cut by 8 bases, the J end by 0 bases, with 8 bases between. CDR3 size: 13 residues. The CDR3 sequence: CASDRFSNQPQHF. The DNA for the CDR3 is TGTGCCAGCGACAGGTTTAGCAATCAGCCCCAGCATTTT.

CDR3 nucleotides: TGCGCCAGCAGCCCGACAGGGGAAGGCAATCAGCCCCAGCATTTT. Protein product: CASSPTGEGNQPQHF. The chain combines TRBV5-1 with TRBJ1-5; TRBD1 agrees at 8 bases. The trim removed 4 bases at V and 2 bases at J, leaving 5 bases unmatched. This CDR3 is built from 15 residues. Germline V gene lookup returns CDR1 SGHRS and CDR2 YFSETQ.

The chain couples TRBV2 to TRBJ1-5, with D hard to call. The CDR3 consists of 15 residues. The ends were cut back, 0 bases at V and 0 bases at J, with 6 bases in the middle. Germline-derived CDR1 and CDR2 are SNHLY and FYNNEI. The DNA of the CDR3 is TGTGCCAGCAGTGAAGCTCGACTTAGCAATCAGCCCCAGCATTTT. It translates to CASSEARLSNQPQHF.

The rearrangement uses TRBV11-3 and TRBJ2-5; maybe TRBD1 (7 bases). The CDR3 has 14 residues. V was trimmed by 6 bases and J by 1 base, leaving 12 bases between them. Per germline, CDR1 SGHNT and CDR2 YENEEA. For the CDR3, the DNA is TGTGCCAGCAGTTACAGGGGAGGCCAAGAGACCCAGTACTTC. It yields the protein CASSYRGGQETQYF.

The chain links TRBV2 to TRBJ1-6; possible D gene TRBD1, 6 bases. Germline CDR1 SNHLY, CDR2 FYNNEI. V was shortened by 4 bases and J by 0 bases, with 10 bases between the two germline ends. The CDR3 loop spans 16 amino acids. The CDR3 reads CASSGTGSSYNSPLHF. CDR3 in DNA: TGTGCCAGCAGTGGAACAGGGAGCTCCTATAATTCACCCCTCCACTTT.